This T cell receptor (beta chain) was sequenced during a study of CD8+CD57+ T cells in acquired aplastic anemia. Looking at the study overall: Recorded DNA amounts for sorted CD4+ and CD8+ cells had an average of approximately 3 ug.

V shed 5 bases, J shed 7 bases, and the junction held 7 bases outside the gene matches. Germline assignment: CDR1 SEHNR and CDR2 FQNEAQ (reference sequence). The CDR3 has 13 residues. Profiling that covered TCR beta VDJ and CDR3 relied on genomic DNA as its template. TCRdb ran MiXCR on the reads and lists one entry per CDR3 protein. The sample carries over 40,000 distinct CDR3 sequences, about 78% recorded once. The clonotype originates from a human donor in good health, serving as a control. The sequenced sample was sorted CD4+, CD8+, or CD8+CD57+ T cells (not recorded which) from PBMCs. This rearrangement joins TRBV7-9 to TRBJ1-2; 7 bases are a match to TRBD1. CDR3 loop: CASSVTGEGGYTF. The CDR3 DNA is TGTGCCAGCAGCGTTACAGGGGAGGGTGGCTACACCTTC.